This T cell receptor beta chain was profiled in a study of long-term antiretroviral therapy in people with HIV. Study observations and caveats: Post-ART samples showed increased diversity that remained below transplant donor control levels. Clonal populations expanded prior to ART predominated within the repertoire at all time points.

This CDR3 contains 22 residues. Germline values: CDR1 MGHRA, CDR2 YSYEKL. Trimming removed 0 bases from V and 4 bases from J; junction bases left unmatched: 21. Details on this clone: As yet, its antigen is unknown.

The run of the v3.0 immunoSEQ assay was at survey level. Clones were read by immunoSEQ multiplex PCR, and TCRdb kept only the in-frame ones, dropping some. Here the sample spans 25,000 to 40,000 clones, nearly 90% being singletons. Every donor had one or more pre-ART and two or more post-ART PBMC samples. The receptor's source is a man aged 18 to 30 with HIV. This material consisted of unsorted PBMCs, taken 1.1 years after starting antiretroviral therapy. The gene calls are TRBV4-1 and TRBJ2-3; 11 bases agree with TRBD2. CDR3: CASSQDVWDRVTSGGLSDTQYF. In nucleotides, the CDR3 is TGCGCCAGCAGCCAAGACGTATGGGACAGGGTTACTAGCGGGGGCTTGTCAGATACGCAGTATTTT.